Listed here is a single T cell receptor (beta chain). Its specificity is unknown. These data originate in a study of T cell repertoires in cytomegalovirus infection. Study-level background: CMV epitopes used comprised recently identified HLA-C-restricted ones and well-studied HLA-B-restricted ones. Findings of the study overall: Ex vivo responses were dominated by HLA-C-restricted CMV-specific TCR beta clonotypes. CMV carriers having the relevant HLA were flagged by cumulative public TCR beta family frequency.

TCRdb recomputed calls from the reads with MiXCR, one row per CDR3 protein. This sample has roughly 500,000 distinct CDR3 sequences, with around 30% found just once. The CDR3 is 15 residues long. V lost 7 bases to trimming and J lost 8 bases; unmatched junction nucleotides: 14. Germline-derived CDR1 and CDR2 are MNHNS and SASEGT. This material consisted of cultured PBMCs, taken from culture after CMV antigen stimulation. The TCR sequence derives from a human donor in good health (CMV status not recorded). Some clones in this sample may be carry-over from other donors' samples. The V and J genes are TRBV6-1 and TRBJ1-1; TRBD1 agrees at 9 bases. The CDR3 loop is CASTSPQGARGEAFF. CDR3 nucleotide sequence: TGTGCCAGCACCTCCCCACAGGGGGCGAGGGGCGAAGCTTTCTTT.